The rows below give T cell receptor beta chains drawn from one sample of a study of cytomegalovirus exposure and HLA in healthy donors. Clones were sequenced by immunoSEQ multiplex PCR, and TCRdb holds only the in-frame ones, with some missing. The sample lists about 130,000 clones, about 80% occurring once. The sample was PBMCs. These receptors were collected from a man aged 25-40 years in good health and CMV-seropositive. Both conserved end residues are part of each CDR3. The D gene is left open where the match is weak. Where a row states a size, it is once, few, many or the class of an expanded clone; other rows omit it.

J,length,V,D,size,CDR3,DNA
TRBJ2-3,13,TRBV5-1,TRBD1,.,CASSRGLTDTQYF,TGCGCCAGCAGTAGGGGGCTGACAGATACGCAGTATTTT
TRBJ1-5,16,TRBV28,TRBD1,.,CASSFSAGGAGQPQHF,TGTGCCAGCAGTTTTTCGGCAGGGGGCGCGGGGCAGCCCCAGCATTTT
TRBJ2-6,20,TRBV30,TRBD2,.,CASGLASGSGVRYGANVLTF,TGTGCTTCAGGACTAGCGAGCGGGAGTGGGGTTCGGTATGGGGCCAACGTCCTGACTTTC
TRBJ1-2,11,TRBV28,TRBD1,.,CASRGLEGYTF,TGTGCCAGTAGGGGGCTTGAAGGCTACACCTTC
TRBJ2-3,14,TRBV5-1,TRBD2,.,CASTASGRTDTQYF,TGCGCCAGCACGGCTAGCGGGAGAACAGATACGCAGTATTTT
TRBJ2-3,16,TRBV4-2,TRBD1,.,CASSQDRGTGIDTQYF,TGTGCCAGCAGCCAAGATCGCGGGACAGGGATAGATACGCAGTATTTT
TRBJ2-7,12,TRBV28,.,few,CASSWAQNEQYF,TGTGCCAGCAGTTGGGCCCAGAACGAGCAGTACTTC
TRBJ1-1,12,TRBV7-8,.,once,CASSLPGTEAFF,TGTGCCAGCAGCCTACCGGGCACTGAAGCTTTCTTT
TRBJ2-1,16,TRBV7-3,TRBD2,once,CASSLNPGLALNEQFF,TGTGCCAGCAGCTTAAACCCGGGACTAGCTTTGAATGAGCAGTTCTTC
TRBJ1-4,14,TRBV28,.,few,CASSFGRRHEKLFF,TGTGCCAGCAGTTTTGGGAGGAGGCATGAAAAACTGTTTTTT
TRBJ1-3,15,TRBV9,.,.,CASSLQGAAGNTIYF,TGTGCCAGCAGCCTCCAGGGCGCAGCTGGAAACACCATATATTTT
TRBJ2-2,17,TRBV27,TRBD2,.,CASRTSRSGRASGELFF,TGTGCCAGCAGAACATCCCGTAGCGGGAGGGCCTCCGGGGAGCTGTTTTTT
TRBJ2-1,12,TRBV9,.,.,CASSVSGNEQFF,TGTGCCAGCAGCGTGTCGGGAAATGAGCAGTTCTTC
TRBJ2-5,15,TRBV7-8,.,.,CASSFGRTPQETQYF,TGTGCCAGCAGCTTTGGGAGGACTCCTCAAGAGACCCAGTACTTC
TRBJ1-2,13,TRBV6-5,TRBD1,few,CASSFRTGEGYTF,TGTGCCAGCAGTTTTAGGACAGGGGAGGGCTACACCTTC
TRBJ2-1,17,TRBV4-3,TRBD2,.,CASSQVLSGSSHNEQFF,TGCGCCAGCAGCCAAGTTCTTAGCGGGAGTTCCCACAATGAGCAGTTCTTC
TRBJ2-7,16,TRBV7-9,TRBD1,.,CASSLAGGRGFHEQYF,TGTGCCAGCAGCTTAGCCGGTGGCAGGGGGTTCCACGAGCAGTACTTC
TRBJ1-2,13,TRBV5-1,TRBD1,.,CASNPGQGYGYTF,TGCGCCAGCAACCCAGGACAGGGCTATGGCTACACCTTC
TRBJ2-1,14,TRBV18,.,once,CASSPPSLRGEQFF,TGTGCCAGCTCACCACCGAGCCTAAGGGGGGAGCAGTTCTTC
TRBJ1-4,13,TRBV30,TRBD1,.,CAWWDRGDEKLFF,TGTGCCTGGTGGGACAGGGGAGATGAAAAACTGTTTTTT
TRBJ2-5,15,TRBV7-6,.,.,CASSPLARAQETQYF,TGTGCCAGCAGCCCCCTCGCCCGAGCGCAAGAGACCCAGTACTTC
TRBJ2-1,15,TRBV7-9,.,.,CASSLDLRPGGEQFF,TGTGCCAGCAGCTTGGACTTGCGCCCCGGGGGTGAGCAGTTCTTC
TRBJ2-1,11,TRBV29-1,.,.,CSVSFSSEQFF,TGCAGCGTTAGTTTTTCGAGCGAGCAGTTCTTC
TRBJ2-7,12,TRBV11-2,TRBD1,.,CASSLGQARQYF,TGTGCCAGCAGCTTGGGACAGGCCCGGCAGTACTTC
TRBJ2-5,15,TRBV4-1,TRBD1,.,CASSSPVEGAKTQYF,TGCGCCAGCAGCTCCCCGGTCGAGGGGGCCAAGACCCAGTACTTC
TRBJ2-2,13,TRBV30,.,few,CAWRTGNTGELFF,TGTGCCTGGAGGACTGGAAACACCGGGGAGCTGTTTTTT
TRBJ2-3,15,TRBV25-1,TRBD2,.,CASSETSGMRDTQYF,TGTGCCAGCAGTGAGACTAGCGGGATGCGAGATACGCAGTATTTT
TRBJ2-5,16,TRBV5-1,TRBD2,.,CASSPRLAGGLETQYF,TGCGCCAGCAGCCCGCGACTAGCGGGAGGGCTGGAGACCCAGTACTTC
TRBJ2-1,15,TRBV5-1,TRBD2,.,CASSLAGLAFDEQFF,TGCGCCAGCAGCTTGGCGGGACTAGCTTTCGATGAGCAGTTCTTC
TRBJ1-5,16,TRBV28,TRBD1,.,CASTSGQDESNQPQHF,TGTGCCAGCACCTCGGGACAGGATGAAAGCAATCAGCCCCAGCATTTT
TRBJ1-2,12,TRBV30,.,.,CAWSGGQGRYTF,TGTGCCTGGAGTGGGGGTCAGGGTCGCTACACCTTC
TRBJ2-1,19,TRBV9,TRBD1,.,CASSSRGQGDPRWNNEQFF,TGTGCCAGCAGCTCTCGGGGACAGGGGGACCCGAGGTGGAACAATGAGCAGTTCTTC
TRBJ2-7,16,TRBV6-5,TRBD2,.,CASSYSIRRGFYEQYF,TGTGCCAGCAGTTACTCGATCAGGCGGGGGTTCTACGAGCAGTACTTC
TRBJ1-2,17,TRBV7-2,.,.,CASSLGYRESPNYGYTF,TGTGCCAGCAGCTTAGGCTACAGGGAATCTCCTAACTATGGCTACACCTTC
TRBJ2-1,14,TRBV5-5,TRBD2,.,CASSILAAANEQFF,TGTGCCAGCAGTATCCTAGCGGCGGCGAATGAGCAGTTCTTC
TRBJ2-7,15,TRBV2,.,.,CASGWGGLVVYEQYF,TGTGCCAGCGGGTGGGGGGGCCTGGTGGTATACGAGCAGTACTTC
TRBJ2-3,16,TRBV4-2,.,.,CASSQAGGGSTDTQYF,TGTGCCAGCAGCCAAGCGGGTGGCGGTTCAACAGATACGCAGTATTTT
TRBJ2-1,15,TRBV6-5,TRBD2,.,CASSTSGRSYNEQFF,TGTGCCAGCAGTACGAGCGGGAGGAGTTACAATGAGCAGTTCTTC
TRBJ2-2,18,TRBV7-2,TRBD2,once,CASSLGREGRWFPGELFF,TGTGCCAGCAGCTTAGGGCGGGAGGGCCGTTGGTTCCCCGGGGAGCTGTTTTTT
TRBJ1-1,14,TRBV5-1,TRBD1,once,CASSATGANTEAFF,TGCGCCAGCAGCGCAACAGGGGCCAACACTGAAGCTTTCTTT
TRBJ2-7,18,TRBV7-2,TRBD1,.,CASSLDPIRQGISYEQYF,TGTGCCAGCAGCTTAGACCCGATACGACAGGGTATATCCTACGAGCAGTACTTC
TRBJ1-1,14,TRBV4-1,.,.,CASSQNGGSTEAFF,TGCGCCAGCAGCCAAAACGGGGGGTCCACTGAAGCTTTCTTT
TRBJ2-7,16,TRBV4-3,.,.,CASSQAFTQGAYEQYF,TGCGCCAGCAGCCAAGCCTTCACCCAGGGTGCCTACGAGCAGTACTTC
TRBJ1-5,13,TRBV6-6,TRBD1,.,CASRQGGNQPQHF,TGTGCCAGCAGACAGGGGGGGAATCAGCCCCAGCATTTT
TRBJ1-1,13,TRBV29-1,TRBD1,few,CSVVGTGSPEAFF,TGCAGCGTGGTAGGGACAGGGAGCCCTGAAGCTTTCTTT
TRBJ1-1,14,TRBV18,.,.,CASSPNSLNTEAFF,TGTGCCAGCTCACCAAACAGTCTGAACACTGAAGCTTTCTTT
TRBJ2-7,15,TRBV19,.,.,CASSRYGGQSYEQYF,TGTGCCAGTAGCCGATACGGGGGACAGTCCTACGAGCAGTACTTC
TRBJ1-1,14,TRBV11-2,TRBD1,.,CASSLTGDLSEAFF,TGTGCCAGCAGCTTGACAGGGGATTTGAGTGAAGCTTTCTTT
TRBJ1-3,14,TRBV27,.,.,CASRSGVSWNTIYF,TGTGCCAGCAGATCAGGGGTATCATGGAACACCATATATTTT
TRBJ2-5,15,TRBV9,.,once,CASSVGPASQETQYF,TGTGCCAGCAGCGTGGGGCCTGCCAGCCAAGAGACCCAGTACTTC
TRBJ1-3,13,TRBV19,.,.,CASSEGAGNTIYF,TGTGCCAGTAGTGAGGGGGCTGGAAACACCATATATTTT
TRBJ1-1,13,TRBV10-1,.,.,CASSPRRNTEAFF,TGCGCCAGCAGCCCTAGGAGGAACACTGAAGCTTTCTTT
TRBJ2-5,17,TRBV10-1,TRBD2,.,CASSAGVAGGYQETQYF,TGCGCCAGCAGTGCTGGAGTAGCGGGAGGGTACCAAGAGACCCAGTACTTC
TRBJ2-7,15,TRBV6-5,TRBD2,few,CASSSDSGSRYEQYF,TGTGCCAGCAGTTCAGACAGCGGGAGTCGGTACGAGCAGTACTTC
TRBJ2-4,15,TRBV6-5,.,.,CASTPRGLAKNIQYF,TGTGCCAGCACTCCCCGGGGTCTAGCCAAAAACATTCAGTACTTC
TRBJ1-3,14,TRBV9,.,.,CASSTDNSGNTIYF,TGTGCCAGCAGCACTGACAACTCTGGAAACACCATATATTTT